The 8 T cell receptor beta chains below all came from one sample that was sequenced in a study of cytomegalovirus exposure and HLA in healthy donors. The PCR made use of 60 Vbeta and 13 Jbeta primers. Repertoires were generated with immunoSEQ multiplex PCR, while TCRdb's copy carries only in-frame clones and drops some. Among just over 200,000 clones listed, 70% to 85% were seen once. Sequencing used PBMCs. Receptors originate from a man between 50 and 59 years old in good health and CMV-seronegative.

This clone was picked up one time. The chain employs TRBV5-1 and TRBJ2-2; 12 nucleotides line up with TRBD2. V was pared by 2 bases and J by 3 bases, with 2 bases of the junction left unmatched. This CDR3 is 16 amino acids long. Per the germline V gene, CDR1 is SGHRS and CDR2 is YFSETQ. The CDR3 sequence: CASSFSSGRDTGELFF. In DNA form, the CDR3 reads TGCGCCAGCAGCTTCTCTAGCGGGAGGGACACCGGGGAGCTGTTTTTT. Full variable domain (rest looked up from reference TRBV5-1 and TRBJ2-2): KAGVTQTPRYLIKTRGQQVTLSCSPISGHRSVSWYQQTPGQGLQFLFEYFSETQRNKGNFPGRFSGRQFSNSRSEMNVSTLELGDSALYLCASSFSSGRDTGELFFGEGSRLTVL.

This clone appeared once. The gene calls are TRBV18 and TRBJ1-2; D uncertain. Trimming took 2 bases from V and 8 from J, leaving 12 bases between them. The CDR3 totals 13 residues. CDR1 and CDR2 (germline): KGHSH, LQKENI. The CDR3: CASSPFDGLGYTF. The CDR3 DNA is TGTGCCAGCTCACCATTTGACGGGTTGGGCTACACCTTC.

The chain couples TRBV6-1 to TRBJ2-7, with D maybe TRBD2 (6 bases). In germline, CDR1 is MNHNS, CDR2 SASEGT. The V end lost 4 bases, the J end lost 2 bases, and 12 bases lay between the germline ends. This CDR3 comprises 14 residues. CDR3 region: CASSGRGWPYEQYF. The CDR3 nucleotides read TGTGCCAGCAGTGGGCGGGGTTGGCCCTACGAGCAGTACTTC.

The CDR3 DNA reads TGTGCCAGGAACAACAGGGGGCAAGAGACCCAGTACTTC. The encoded protein is CARNNRGQETQYF. The gene calls are TRBV21-1 and TRBJ2-5; TRBD1, the table's D call, was not compared with the DNA. TRBV21-1 is given as a pseudogene. The CDR3 contains 13 residues.

This clone was seen more than once but under ten times. The chain uses TRBV27 and TRBJ2-3; 8 bases are a match to TRBD1. Trimming cost V 0 bases and J 7 bases; bases outside gene matches: 9. CDR1 is MNHEY, CDR2 SMNVEV, per germline (reference sequence). This CDR3 has 16 amino acids. CDR3 sequence (DNA): TGTGCCAGCAGTTTATCAGGACAGGGAAAGTTAAATACGCAGTATTTT. Amino acids: CASSLSGQGKLNTQYF.

The gene calls are TRBV2 and TRBJ1-2, with 10 positions matching TRBD1. The CDR3 totals 18 residues. Germline values: CDR1 SNHLY, CDR2 FYNNEI. J lost 4 bases, V lost 8 bases, and 19 bases had no gene match. The CDR3: CASHVNRDRGSDGYGYTF. The CDR3 DNA reads as TGTGCCAGCCACGTTAACCGGGACAGGGGCTCAGATGGCTATGGCTACACCTTC.

This clone was counted a few times. V is TRBV7-3 and J is TRBJ2-7; D is unresolved. V dropped 5 bases and J dropped 6 bases, with 11 bases sitting between them. Per germline, CDR1 SGHTA and CDR2 FQGTGA. The CDR3 covers 12 residues. CDR3 in DNA: TGTGCCAGCAGCCTGAGCCCGGGCGAGCAGTACTTC. It is translated as CASSLSPGEQYF.

This clone has only a few counts. V gene TRBV14 combines with J gene TRBJ1-2; 8 bases line up with TRBD1. This CDR3 is built from 18 residues. The V gene's germline CDR1 is SGHDN and CDR2 FVKESK. V lost 3 bases, J lost 1 base, and 13 bases stayed unmatched. CDR3 in amino acids: CASSQTPTWTGFNYGYTF. The CDR3 coding sequence is TGTGCCAGCAGCCAGACCCCCACGTGGACAGGGTTTAACTATGGCTACACCTTC.